This T cell receptor beta chain was identified during a study of PD-1 blockade in classical Hodgkin lymphoma. Findings and limits, study-wide: According to reports, newly diagnosed patients had lower baseline TCR diversity than healthy donors, and relapsed/refractory patients had lower baseline TCR diversity still.

CDR3 length: 15 residues. Germline trimming cut 6 bases from V and 0 bases from J; bases unmatched to any gene: 5. Germline V CDR1 and CDR2: MNHEY, SMNVEV (reference sequence). Regarding time point: newly diagnosed, previously untreated cHL patient sample. Starting with thawed PBMCs, CD4+ T cells were purified by magnetic negative selection. As a comparison, the study used PBMCs from newly diagnosed, untreated classical Hodgkin lymphoma. A note on this clone: Its target is not known.

Assay: immunoSEQ multiplex PCR; the TCRdb copy retains only in-frame clones and omits some. Of 25,000 to 35,000 clones in the sample, 88% were seen once. The sequencing input was CD4+ T cells from blood. The chain carries TRBV27 and TRBJ2-1, with TRBD1 identical over 7 bases. This TCR was sampled from a human donor with classical Hodgkin lymphoma. CDR3 coding DNA: TGTGCCAGCAGCACAGGGGCGCACTCCTACAATGAGCAGTTCTTC. The encoded protein is CASSTGAHSYNEQFF.